This T cell receptor (beta chain) comes out of a study of T-cell reconstitution after alpha-beta-depleted transplantation in children. Findings of the study overall: Reports say that about two months after transplant, the alpha-beta T cells came out of several hundred graft clones that had expanded. Surviving recipient cells, namely T cells and thymic progenitors, were the source of high day-60 TCRbeta diversity in some patients. Diversity and T-cell counts at one year after transplant derived mostly from new T cells.

As it was prepared, the TCRbeta library received unique molecular identifiers. MiXCR was run by TCRdb on the PCR reads, yielding one entry per CDR3 protein. The sample has fewer than 1 million distinct CDR3 sequences; roughly 15% are singletons. This clonotype was detected ten times or more. Its antigen is unknown. The CDR3 runs 13 residues. Germline V lookup: CDR1 LNHNV, CDR2 YYDKDF (reference sequence). The germline V and J ends were trimmed by 2 bases and 6 bases, with 11 bases remaining between them. The receptor was isolated from a male patient younger than 18 who had a stem cell transplant for acute lymphoblastic leukemia, so the T cells may come from the graft donor. Here the sequenced sample was PBMCs, mostly from graft donor cells, taken 360 days after TCRalphabeta/CD19-depleted stem cell transplant. The rearrangement joins TRBV15 to TRBJ2-7, with no clear D. The CDR3 loop is CATSRSRKGEQYF. CDR3 bases: TGTGCCACCAGCAGATCCCGGAAAGGCGAGCAGTACTTC.